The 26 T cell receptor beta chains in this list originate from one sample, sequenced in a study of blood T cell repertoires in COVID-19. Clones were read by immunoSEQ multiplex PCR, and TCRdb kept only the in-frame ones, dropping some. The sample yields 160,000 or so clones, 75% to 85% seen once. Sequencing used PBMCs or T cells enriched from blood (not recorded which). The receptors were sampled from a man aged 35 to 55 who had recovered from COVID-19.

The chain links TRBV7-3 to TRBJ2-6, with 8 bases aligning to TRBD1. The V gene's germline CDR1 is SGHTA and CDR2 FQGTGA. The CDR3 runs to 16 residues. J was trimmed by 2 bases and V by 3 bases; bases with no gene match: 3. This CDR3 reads CASSFQGATGANVLTF. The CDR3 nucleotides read TGTGCCAGCAGCTTTCAGGGGGCGACTGGGGCCAACGTCCTGACTTTC. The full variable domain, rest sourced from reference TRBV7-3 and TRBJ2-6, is GAGVSQTPSNKVTEKGKYVELRCDPISGHTALYWYRQSLGQGPEFLIYFQGTGAADDSGLPNDRFFAVRPEGSVSTLKIQRTERGDSAVYLCASSFQGATGANVLTFGAGSRLTVL.

As DNA, the CDR3 is TGTGCCAGCTCCCTCGAGGGGACGGTAGAGACAGGGGATACGCAGTATTTT. Translation: CASSLEGTVETGDTQYF. V and J are TRBV18 and TRBJ2-3, with 7 positions matching TRBD1. The V and J ends lost 6 bases and 6 bases, in that order; junction bases with no gene match: 18. Per the germline V gene, CDR1 is KGHSH and CDR2 is LQKENI. CDR3 length equals 17 residues.

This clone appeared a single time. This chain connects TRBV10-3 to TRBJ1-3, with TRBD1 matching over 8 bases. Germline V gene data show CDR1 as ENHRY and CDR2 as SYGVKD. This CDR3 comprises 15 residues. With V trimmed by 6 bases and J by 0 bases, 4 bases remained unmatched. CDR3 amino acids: CAIRGTGSSGNTIYF. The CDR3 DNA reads TGTGCCATCAGGGGGACAGGAAGCTCTGGAAACACCATATATTTT.

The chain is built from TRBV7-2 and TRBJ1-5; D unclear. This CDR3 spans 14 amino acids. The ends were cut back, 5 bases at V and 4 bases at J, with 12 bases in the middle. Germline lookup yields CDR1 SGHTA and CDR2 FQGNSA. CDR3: CASSPNRVNQPQHF. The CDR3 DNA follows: TGTGCCAGCAGCCCCAACAGAGTGAATCAGCCCCAGCATTTT.

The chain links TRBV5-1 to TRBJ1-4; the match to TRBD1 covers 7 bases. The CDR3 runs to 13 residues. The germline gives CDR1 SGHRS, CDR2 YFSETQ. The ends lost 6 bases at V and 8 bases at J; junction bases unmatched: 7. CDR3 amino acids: CASNTGAGEKLFF. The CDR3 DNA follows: TGCGCCAGCAACACAGGGGCGGGAGAAAAACTGTTTTTT.

CDR3 DNA: TGTGCCAGCAGCGTAGCTCGACAGAACACTGAAGCTTTCTTT. This encodes CASSVARQNTEAFF. V is TRBV9 and J is TRBJ1-1, with unresolved D. CDR1 and CDR2 from the germline V gene are SGDLS and YYNGEE. Trimming cost V 0 bases and J 1 base, with 7 bases left between them. The CDR3 has 14 residues. Filled out from reference TRBV9 and TRBJ1-1, the complete variable domain reads DSGVTQTPKHLITATGQRVTLRCSPRSGDLSVYWYQQSLDQGLQFLIQYYNGEERAKGNILERFSAQQFPDLHSELNLSSLELGDSALYFCASSVARQNTEAFFGQGTRLTVV.

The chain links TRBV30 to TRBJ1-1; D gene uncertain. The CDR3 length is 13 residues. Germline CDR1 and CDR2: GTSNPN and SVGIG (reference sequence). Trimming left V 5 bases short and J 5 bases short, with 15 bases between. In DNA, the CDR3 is TGTGCCTGGGGGGATTCGGACTGGACTGAAGCTTTCTTT. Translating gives CAWGDSDWTEAFF.

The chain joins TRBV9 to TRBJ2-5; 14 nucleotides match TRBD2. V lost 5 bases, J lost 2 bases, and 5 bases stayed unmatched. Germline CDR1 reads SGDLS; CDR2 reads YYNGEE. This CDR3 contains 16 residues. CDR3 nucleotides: TGTGCCAGCAGTGAGGGGACTAGCGGGGGTCAAGAGACCCAGTACTTC. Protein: CASSEGTSGGQETQYF.

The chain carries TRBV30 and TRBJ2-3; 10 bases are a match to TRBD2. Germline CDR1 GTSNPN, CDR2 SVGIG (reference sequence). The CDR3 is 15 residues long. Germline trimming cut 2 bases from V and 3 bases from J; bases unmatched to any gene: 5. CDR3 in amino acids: CAWSTPGLATDTQYF. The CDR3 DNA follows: TGTGCCTGGAGTACCCCGGGACTAGCGACAGATACGCAGTATTTT.

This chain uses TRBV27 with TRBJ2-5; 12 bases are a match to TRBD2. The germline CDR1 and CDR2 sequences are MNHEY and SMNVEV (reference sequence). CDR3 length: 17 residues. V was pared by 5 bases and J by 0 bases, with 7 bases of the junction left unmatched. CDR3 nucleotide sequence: TGTGCCAGCAGTCCAGGAGGGACTAGCGGGTACCAAGAGACCCAGTACTTC. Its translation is CASSPGGTSGYQETQYF.

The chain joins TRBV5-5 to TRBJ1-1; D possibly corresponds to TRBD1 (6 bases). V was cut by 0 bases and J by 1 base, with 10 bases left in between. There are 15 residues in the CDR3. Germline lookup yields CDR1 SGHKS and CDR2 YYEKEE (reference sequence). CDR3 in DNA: TGTGCCAGCAGCTTGGAGGGACACGCGAACACTGAAGCTTTCTTT. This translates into CASSLEGHANTEAFF.

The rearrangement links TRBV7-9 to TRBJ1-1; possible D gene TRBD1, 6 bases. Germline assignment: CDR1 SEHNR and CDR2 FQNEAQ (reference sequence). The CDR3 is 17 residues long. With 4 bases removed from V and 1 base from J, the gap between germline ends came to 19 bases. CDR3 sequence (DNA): TGTGCCAGCAGCTCACCGCGGGGGCACGACCAGAACACTGAAGCTTTCTTT. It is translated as CASSSPRGHDQNTEAFF.

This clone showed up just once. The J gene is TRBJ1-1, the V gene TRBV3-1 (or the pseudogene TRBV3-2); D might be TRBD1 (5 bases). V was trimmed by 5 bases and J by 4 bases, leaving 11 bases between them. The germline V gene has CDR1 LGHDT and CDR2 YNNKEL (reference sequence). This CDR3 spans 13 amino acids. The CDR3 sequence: CASSVGGGTEAFF. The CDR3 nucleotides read TGTGCCAGCAGCGTCGGGGGAGGCACTGAAGCTTTCTTT.

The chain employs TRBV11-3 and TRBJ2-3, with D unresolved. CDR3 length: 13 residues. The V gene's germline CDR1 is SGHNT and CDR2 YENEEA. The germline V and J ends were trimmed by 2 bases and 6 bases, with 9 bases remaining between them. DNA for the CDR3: TGTGCCAGCAGCTTATTGCGCGCGGATACGCAGTATTTT. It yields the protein CASSLLRADTQYF. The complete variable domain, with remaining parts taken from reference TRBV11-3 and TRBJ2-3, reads EAGVVQSPRYKIIEKKQPVAFWCNPISGHNTLYWYLQNLGQGPELLIRYENEEAVDDSQLPKDRFSAERLKGVDSTLKIQPAELGDSAVYLCASSLLRADTQYFGPGTRLTVL.

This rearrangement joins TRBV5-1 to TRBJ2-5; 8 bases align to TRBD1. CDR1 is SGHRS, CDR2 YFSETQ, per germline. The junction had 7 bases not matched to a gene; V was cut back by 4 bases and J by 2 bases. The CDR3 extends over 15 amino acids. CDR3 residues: CASSTQGQVQETQYF. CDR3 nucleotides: TGCGCCAGCAGCACTCAGGGACAGGTACAAGAGACCCAGTACTTC. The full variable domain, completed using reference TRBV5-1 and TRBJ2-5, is KAGVTQTPRYLIKTRGQQVTLSCSPISGHRSVSWYQQTPGQGLQFLFEYFSETQRNKGNFPGRFSGRQFSNSRSEMNVSTLELGDSALYLCASSTQGQVQETQYFGPGTRLLVL.

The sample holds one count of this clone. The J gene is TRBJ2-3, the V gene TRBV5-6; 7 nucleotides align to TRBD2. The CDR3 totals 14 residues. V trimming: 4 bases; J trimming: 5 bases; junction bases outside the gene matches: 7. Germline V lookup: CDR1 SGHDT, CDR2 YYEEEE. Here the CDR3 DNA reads TGTGCCAGCAGCCTGGGGACTAAAGGAGATACGCAGTATTTT. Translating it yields CASSLGTKGDTQYF.

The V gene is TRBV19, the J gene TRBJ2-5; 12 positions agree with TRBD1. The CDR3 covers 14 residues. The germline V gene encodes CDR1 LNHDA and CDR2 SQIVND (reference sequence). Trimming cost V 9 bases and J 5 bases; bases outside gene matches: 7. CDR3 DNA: TGTGCCAGCTCCGGGACAGGGGGCAGGGAGACCCAGTACTTC. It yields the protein CASSGTGGRETQYF.

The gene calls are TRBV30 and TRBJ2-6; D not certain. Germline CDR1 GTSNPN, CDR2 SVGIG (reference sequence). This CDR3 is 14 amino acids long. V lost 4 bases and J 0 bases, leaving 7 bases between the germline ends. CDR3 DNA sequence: TGTGCCTGGAACTTGGTCTCTGGGGCCAACGTCCTGACTTTC. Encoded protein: CAWNLVSGANVLTF.

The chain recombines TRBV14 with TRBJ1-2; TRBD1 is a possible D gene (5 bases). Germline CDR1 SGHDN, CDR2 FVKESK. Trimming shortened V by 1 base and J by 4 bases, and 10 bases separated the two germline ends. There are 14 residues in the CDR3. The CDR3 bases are TGTGCCAGCAGCCAAGTGGGGCAGGTCTATGGCTACACCTTC. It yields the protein CASSQVGQVYGYTF.

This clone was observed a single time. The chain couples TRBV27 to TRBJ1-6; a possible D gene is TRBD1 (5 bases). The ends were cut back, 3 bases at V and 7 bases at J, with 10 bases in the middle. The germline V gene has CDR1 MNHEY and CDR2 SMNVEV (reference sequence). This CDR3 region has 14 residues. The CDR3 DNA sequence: TGTGCCAGCAGTTTGCAGGGTGGCAATTCACCCCTCCACTTT. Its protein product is CASSLQGGNSPLHF.

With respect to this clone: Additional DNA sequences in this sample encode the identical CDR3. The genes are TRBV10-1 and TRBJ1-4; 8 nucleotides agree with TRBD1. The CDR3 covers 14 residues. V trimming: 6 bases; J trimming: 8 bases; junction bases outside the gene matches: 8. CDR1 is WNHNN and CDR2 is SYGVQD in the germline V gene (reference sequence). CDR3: CASSTGTGSEKLFF. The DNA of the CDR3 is TGCGCCAGCAGCACCGGGACAGGATCCGAAAAACTGTTTTTT.

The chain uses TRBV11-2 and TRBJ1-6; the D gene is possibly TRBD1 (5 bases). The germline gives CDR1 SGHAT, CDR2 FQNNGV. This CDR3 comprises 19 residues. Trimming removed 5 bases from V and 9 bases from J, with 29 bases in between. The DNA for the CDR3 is TGTGCCAGCAGCCCGTTCGCACCCGGGGGATCCTTTCTTACTTCACCCCTCCACTTT. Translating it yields CASSPFAPGGSFLTSPLHF.

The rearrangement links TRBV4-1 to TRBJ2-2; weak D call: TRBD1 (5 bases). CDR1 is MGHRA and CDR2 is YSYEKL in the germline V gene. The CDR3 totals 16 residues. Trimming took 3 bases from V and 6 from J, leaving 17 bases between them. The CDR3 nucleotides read TGCGCCAGCAGCCAGGGGCCCACGGTCGGCGCCGGGGAGCTGTTTTTT. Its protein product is CASSQGPTVGAGELFF.

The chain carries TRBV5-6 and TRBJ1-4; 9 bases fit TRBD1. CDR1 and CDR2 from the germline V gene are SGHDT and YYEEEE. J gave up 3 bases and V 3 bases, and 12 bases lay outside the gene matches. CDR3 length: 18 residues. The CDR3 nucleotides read TGTGCCAGCAGCTCTACGGGACAGGGTATGCGGTCTAATGAAAAACTGTTTTTT. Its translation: CASSSTGQGMRSNEKLFF.

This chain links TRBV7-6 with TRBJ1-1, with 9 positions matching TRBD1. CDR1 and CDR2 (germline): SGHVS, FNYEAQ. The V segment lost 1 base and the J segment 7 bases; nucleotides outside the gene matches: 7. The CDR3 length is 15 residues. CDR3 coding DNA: TGTGCCAGCAGCTTAGGGGACAGGGATTGGGGTGAAGCTTTCTTT. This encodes CASSLGDRDWGEAFF.

CDR3 in amino acids: CAWSRQGGGYTF. The CDR3 DNA sequence: TGTGCCTGGAGTAGGCAGGGGGGTGGCTACACCTTC. The chain combines TRBV30 with TRBJ1-2, with 7 positions matching TRBD1. CDR1 is GTSNPN, CDR2 SVGIG, per germline (reference sequence). V trimming: 2 bases; J trimming: 7 bases; junction bases outside the gene matches: 4. This CDR3 is 12 amino acids long.